The 14 T cell receptor beta chains listed next were all sequenced from one sample in a study of Graves' ophthalmopathy and Graves' hyperthyroidism. The TCR beta CDR3 regions underwent amplification from RNA transcripts. First-round RT-PCR used HTBI primers; second-round multiplex PCR followed. A single record per CDR3 protein comes from TCRdb applying MiXCR to the multiplex PCR reads. Of hundreds of thousands of distinct CDR3 sequences listed, about 20% were seen once; the top ten hold approximately 6.9%. Input material: peripheral blood. The source is a young woman with stable Graves' hyperthyroidism. Some clones in this sample may be carry-over from other donors' samples.

In its sample, this clonotype was seen a few times. The chain employs TRBV20-1 and TRBJ1-1; D perhaps matches TRBD1 (6 bases). In germline, CDR1 is DFQATT, CDR2 SNEGSKA (reference sequence). Between the trimmed V and J ends, which lost 0 bases and 6 bases, there was a span of 17 bases. The CDR3 contains 15 residues. CDR3 sequence (DNA): TGCAGTGCTAGAGATCTAGTAAGGGGGGCTTCTGAAGCTTTCTTT. Translation gives CSARDLVRGASEAFF.

The table lists this clonotype with many counts. The chain recombines TRBV29-1 with TRBJ2-5, with D tentatively TRBD2 (6 bases). Germline assignment: CDR1 SQVTM and CDR2 ANQGSEA. The CDR3 is 13 amino acids. Trimming took off 7 bases at V and 1 base at J, with 13 bases between the two ends. CDR3 loop: CSANSGLQETQYF. In nucleotides, the CDR3 is TGCAGCGCCAATAGCGGACTCCAAGAGACCCAGTACTTC.

V usage is TRBV4-3 and J usage is TRBJ1-2; 7 nucleotides match TRBD1. This CDR3 is built from 14 residues. Germline lookup yields CDR1 LGHNA and CDR2 YSLEER. V was pared by 3 bases and J by 4 bases, with 5 bases of the junction left unmatched. The CDR3: CASSQQGESYGYTF. As DNA, the CDR3 is TGCGCCAGCAGCCAGCAGGGGGAGAGCTATGGCTACACCTTC.

This clonotype has at least ten counts. This chain links TRBV29-1 with TRBJ1-2, with D possibly being TRBD1 (6 bases). V was pared by 7 bases and J by 6 bases, with 9 bases between. The CDR3 totals 10 residues. Germline V gene sequence: CDR1 SQVTM, CDR2 ANQGSEA. CDR3 DNA sequence: TGCAGCGGCTACAGGGATGGCTACACCTTC. Encoded protein: CSGYRDGYTF.

About this clonotype: This may be a read error: a much more frequent sequence differs by one nucleotide. The final CDR3 position lacks the conserved phenylalanine or tryptophan, pointing to a likely read error. The chain combines TRBV7-9 with TRBJ1-3; no firm D call. V was trimmed by 1 base and J by 0 bases, leaving 7 bases between them. CDR1 and CDR2 from the germline V gene are SEHNR and FQNEAQ (reference sequence). The CDR3 is made up of 15 amino acids. CDR3 nucleotide sequence: TGTGCCAGCAGCTTAGTTGGGTTCTCTGGAAACACCATATATTTG. Protein product: CASSLVGFSGNTIYL.

At least ten counts were recorded for this clonotype. This chain joins TRBV5-6 and TRBJ1-2; maybe TRBD1 (5 bases). Looked up from germline, CDR1 is SGHDT and CDR2 is YYEEEE. This CDR3 region has 16 residues. Trimming removed 5 bases at V and 4 bases at J, with 21 bases between. CDR3 sequence: CASSQLGEGNFYGYTF. The CDR3 nucleotides are TGTGCCAGCAGTCAATTGGGGGAGGGGAACTTCTATGGCTACACCTTC.

The sample holds many counts of this clonotype. The V call is TRBV7-9, the J call TRBJ1-5; a weak D match, TRBD1 (5 bases). Germline assignment: CDR1 SEHNR and CDR2 FQNEAQ (reference sequence). V was shortened by 1 base and J by 4 bases, with 11 bases between the two germline ends. This CDR3 has 15 residues. Here the CDR3 DNA reads TGTGCCAGCAGCTTAGGGCAGGGATGGAATCAGCCCCAGCATTTT. This translates into CASSLGQGWNQPQHF.

This clonotype has ten or more counts. The chain links TRBV2 to TRBJ1-5; unclear D gene. The CDR3 spans 14 residues. The V gene's germline CDR1 is SNHLY and CDR2 FYNNEI. V was trimmed by 1 base and J by 3 bases, leaving 7 bases between them. The CDR3 loop is CASSEDVNNQPQHF. The CDR3 DNA reads TGTGCCAGCAGTGAAGACGTCAACAATCAGCCCCAGCATTTT.

The V and J genes are TRBV7-2 and TRBJ2-5; 11 bases agree with TRBD2. Trimming at V came to 3 bases and at J to 2 bases, leaving 5 bases not matched to a gene. The germline gives CDR1 SGHTA, CDR2 FQGNSA. This CDR3 comprises 16 residues. In DNA form, the CDR3 reads TGTGCCAGCAGCTTTGGGCTAGCGGGAGGACAAGAGACCCAGTACTTC. It specifies CASSFGLAGGQETQYF. The whole variable domain, filled in from reference TRBV7-2 and TRBJ2-5, reads GAGVSQSPSNKVTEKGKDVELRCDPISGHTALYWYRQSLGQGLEFLIYFQGNSAPDKSGLPSDRFSAERTGGSVSTLTIQRTQQEDSAVYLCASSFGLAGGQETQYFGPGTRLLVL.

The rearrangement links TRBV27 to TRBJ1-2, with D perhaps TRBD1 (6 bases). In germline, CDR1 is MNHEY, CDR2 SMNVEV (reference sequence). This CDR3 spans 13 amino acids. Trimming took 4 bases from V and 8 from J, leaving 14 bases between them. The CDR3 nucleotides are TGTGCCAGCAGTTGGGGACACTCGGGGGGCTACACCTTC. It is translated as CASSWGHSGGYTF.

This clonotype was counted at least ten times. The chain links TRBV27 to TRBJ1-5, with D perhaps TRBD1 (6 bases). The CDR3 runs to 14 residues. From germline, CDR1 is MNHEY and CDR2 SMNVEV (reference sequence). V lost 8 bases, J lost 7 bases, and 18 bases lay in between. The CDR3 DNA reads as TGTGCCAGCCGCTCGCAGGGGTATGAGCAGCCCCAGCATTTT. It is translated as CASRSQGYEQPQHF.

The chain employs TRBV20-1 and TRBJ2-7, with TRBD2 identical over 7 bases. Trimming took 2 bases from V and 6 from J; bases not matched to a gene: 10. This CDR3 is built from 14 residues. Germline CDR1 is DFQATT and CDR2 is SNEGSKA (reference sequence). The CDR3 bases are TGCAGTGCTAGAACCGGGCCTAGCGGTTCCGAGCAGTACTTC. This gives the protein CSARTGPSGSEQYF.

This clonotype was observed at least ten times. The V gene is TRBV19, the J gene TRBJ1-1; tentatively, D is TRBD1 (5 bases). Germline V gives CDR1 LNHDA, CDR2 SQIVND (reference sequence). Trimming removed 2 bases at V and 5 bases at J, with 18 bases between. The CDR3 is made up of 16 amino acids. The CDR3, as DNA: TGTGCCAGTAGTATACGCCGGGGGGAAAGAGGAACTGAAGCTTTCTTT. Translated, it gives CASSIRRGERGTEAFF.

The sample holds many counts of this clonotype. The V call is TRBV6-2 or TRBV6-3, the J call TRBJ1-2; D gene uncertain. This CDR3 is 14 amino acids long. The V and J ends lost 2 bases and 4 bases respectively, with 11 bases between them. Germline V CDR1 and CDR2: MNHEY, SVGEGT. CDR3 in amino acids: CASSYSTTPYGYTF. The DNA of the CDR3 is TGTGCCAGCAGTTACAGCACGACCCCCTATGGCTACACCTTC.